Included here is one T cell receptor (beta chain) sequence, with context. Its specificity is not known. Germline V gene data show CDR1 as SGHRS and CDR2 as YFSETQ. This CDR3 region has 15 residues. The J segment lost 4 bases and the V segment lost 2 bases, leaving 5 bases of the junction unmatched. The data derive from a study of T cell responses to AZD1222 COVID-19 vaccine. Study-wide results and limits: Possibly, clonal diversity was underestimated; donors were largely white British and included more females.

Measured with immunoSEQ multiplex PCR; TCRdb has only the in-frame clones, and not every one. The sample has about 120,000 clones, more than 85% seen once. This sequence originates from an adult in good health. The V gene is TRBV5-1, the J gene TRBJ1-3, with TRBD1 matching 8 bases. The source was peripheral blood, collected on day 0 of AZD1222 vaccination. DNA for the CDR3: TGCGCCAGCAGCTTAAGGACAGGGAACGGAAACACCATATATTTT. Its protein product is CASSLRTGNGNTIYF.